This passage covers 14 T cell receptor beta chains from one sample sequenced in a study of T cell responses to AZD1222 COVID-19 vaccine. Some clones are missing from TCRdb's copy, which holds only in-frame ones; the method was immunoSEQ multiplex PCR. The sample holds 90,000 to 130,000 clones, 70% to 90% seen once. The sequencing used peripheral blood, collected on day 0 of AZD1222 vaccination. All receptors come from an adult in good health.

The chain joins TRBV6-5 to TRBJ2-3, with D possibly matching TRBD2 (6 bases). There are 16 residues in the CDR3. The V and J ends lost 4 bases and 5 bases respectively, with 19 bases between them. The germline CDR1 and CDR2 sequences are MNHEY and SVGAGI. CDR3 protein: CASSWGSSWEEDTQYF. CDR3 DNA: TGTGCCAGCAGTTGGGGCTCGAGCTGGGAGGAAGATACGCAGTATTTT.

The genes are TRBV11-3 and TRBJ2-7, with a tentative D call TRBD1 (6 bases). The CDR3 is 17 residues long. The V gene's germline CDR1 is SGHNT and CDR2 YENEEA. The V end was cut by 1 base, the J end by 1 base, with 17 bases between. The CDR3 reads CASSLVRTAQPSYEQYF. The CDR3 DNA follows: TGTGCCAGCAGCTTAGTCCGGACAGCCCAACCATCCTACGAGCAGTACTTC. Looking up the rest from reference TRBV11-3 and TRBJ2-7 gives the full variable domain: EAGVVQSPRYKIIEKKQPVAFWCNPISGHNTLYWYLQNLGQGPELLIRYENEEAVDDSQLPKDRFSAERLKGVDSTLKIQPAELGDSAVYLCASSLVRTAQPSYEQYFGPGTRLTVT.

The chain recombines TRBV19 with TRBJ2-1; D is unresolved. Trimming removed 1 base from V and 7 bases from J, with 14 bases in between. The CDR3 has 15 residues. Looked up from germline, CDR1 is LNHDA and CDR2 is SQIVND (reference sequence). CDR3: CASSIGDYVKNEQFF. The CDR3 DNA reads TGTGCCAGTAGTATAGGGGATTACGTTAAGAATGAGCAGTTCTTC.

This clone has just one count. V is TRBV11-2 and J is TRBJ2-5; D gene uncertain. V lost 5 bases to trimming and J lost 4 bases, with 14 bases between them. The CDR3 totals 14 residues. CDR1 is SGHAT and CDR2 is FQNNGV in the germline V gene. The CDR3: CASSPVRGGETQYF. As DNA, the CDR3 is TGTGCCAGCAGCCCTGTCCGAGGTGGAGAGACCCAGTACTTC.

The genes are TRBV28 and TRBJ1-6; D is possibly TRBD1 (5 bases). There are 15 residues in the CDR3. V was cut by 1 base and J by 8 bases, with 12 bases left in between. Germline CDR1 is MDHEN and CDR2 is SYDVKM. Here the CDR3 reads CASSLSAGKHSPLHF. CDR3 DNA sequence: TGTGCCAGCAGTTTATCGGCAGGGAAACATTCACCCCTCCACTTT.

CDR3 sequence: CASSLGSGGAYEQYF. CDR3 DNA: TGTGCCAGCAGCTTAGGTAGCGGGGGGGCGTACGAGCAGTACTTC. This chain links TRBV7-2 with TRBJ2-7; 11 bases are a match to TRBD2. Trimming removed 1 base from V and 4 bases from J; junction bases left unmatched: 3. Germline V gene lookup returns CDR1 SGHTA and CDR2 FQGNSA. CDR3 length: 15 residues.

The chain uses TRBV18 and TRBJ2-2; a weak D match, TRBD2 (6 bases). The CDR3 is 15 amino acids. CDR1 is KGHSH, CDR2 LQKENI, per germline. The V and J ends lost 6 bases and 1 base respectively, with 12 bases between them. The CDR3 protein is CASSPARGNTGELFF. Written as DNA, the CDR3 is TGTGCCAGCTCCCCCGCGCGGGGGAACACCGGGGAGCTGTTTTTT.

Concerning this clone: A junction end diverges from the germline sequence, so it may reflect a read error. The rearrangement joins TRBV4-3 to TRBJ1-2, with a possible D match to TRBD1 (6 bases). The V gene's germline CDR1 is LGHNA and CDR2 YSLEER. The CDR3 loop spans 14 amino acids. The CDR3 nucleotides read TGCGCCAGCAGCCAAGACCTTATCCGGGGGGCCTGGGCCTTC. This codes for CASSQDLIRGAWAF.

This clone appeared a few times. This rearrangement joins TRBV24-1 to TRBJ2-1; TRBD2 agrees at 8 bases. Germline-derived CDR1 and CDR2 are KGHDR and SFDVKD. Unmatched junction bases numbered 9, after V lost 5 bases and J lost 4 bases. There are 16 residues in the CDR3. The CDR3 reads CATSAPFSGEYNEQFF. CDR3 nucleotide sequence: TGTGCCACCAGTGCCCCCTTTAGCGGGGAATACAATGAGCAGTTCTTC.

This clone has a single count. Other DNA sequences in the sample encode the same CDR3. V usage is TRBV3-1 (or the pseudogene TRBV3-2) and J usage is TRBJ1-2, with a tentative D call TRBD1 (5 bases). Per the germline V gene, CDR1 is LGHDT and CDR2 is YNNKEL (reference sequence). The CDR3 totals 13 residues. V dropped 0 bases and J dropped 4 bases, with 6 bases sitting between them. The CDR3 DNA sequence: TGTGCCAGCAGCCAAGACCAGGGCTATGGCTACACCTTC. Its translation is CASSQDQGYGYTF.

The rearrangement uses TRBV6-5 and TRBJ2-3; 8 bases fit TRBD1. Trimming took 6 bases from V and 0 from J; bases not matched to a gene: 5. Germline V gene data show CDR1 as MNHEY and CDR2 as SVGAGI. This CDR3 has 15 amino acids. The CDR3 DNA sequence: TGTGCCAGCAGACCCGGGACAGGAAGCACAGATACGCAGTATTTT. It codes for CASRPGTGSTDTQYF.

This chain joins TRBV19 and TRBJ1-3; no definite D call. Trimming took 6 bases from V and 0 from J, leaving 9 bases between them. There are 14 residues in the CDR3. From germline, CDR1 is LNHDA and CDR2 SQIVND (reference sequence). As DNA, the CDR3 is TGTGCCAGTAGCCGCACCCCCTCTGGAAACACCATATATTTT. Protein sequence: CASSRTPSGNTIYF. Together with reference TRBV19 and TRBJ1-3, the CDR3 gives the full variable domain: DGGITQSPKYLFRKEGQNVTLSCEQNLNHDAMYWYRQDPGQGLRLIYYSQIVNDFQKGDIAEGYSVSREKKESFPLTVTSAQKNPTAFYLCASSRTPSGNTIYFGEGSWLTVV.

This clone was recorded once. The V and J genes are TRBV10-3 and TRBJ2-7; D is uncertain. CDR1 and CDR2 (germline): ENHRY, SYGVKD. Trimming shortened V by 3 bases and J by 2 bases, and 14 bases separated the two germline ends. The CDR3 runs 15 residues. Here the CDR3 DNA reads TGTGCCATCAGTGATCGAACAGACCGTCCCTACGAGCAGTACTTC. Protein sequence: CAISDRTDRPYEQYF.

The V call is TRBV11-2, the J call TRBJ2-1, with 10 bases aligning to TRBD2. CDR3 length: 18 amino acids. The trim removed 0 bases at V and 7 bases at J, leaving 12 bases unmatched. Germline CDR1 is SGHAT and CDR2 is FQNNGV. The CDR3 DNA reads TGTGCCAGCAGCTTAGATCGAGGGGGGACTAGCGAGTCAAATGAGCAGTTCTTC. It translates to CASSLDRGGTSESNEQFF.